A selection of T cell receptor beta chains follows, all from one sample in a study of T-cell memory formation after mild COVID-19. TCRdb re-called the 5' RACE reads through MiXCR, storing one row per CDR3 protein. This table holds 550,000 to 700,000 distinct CDR3 sequences, roughly a sixth found once. The sequencing sample was made of PBMCs or a T cell subset sorted from them (not recorded which). The receptors originated from an adult woman who had mild COVID-19 (a few samples of this study predate the infection). Cell type and time point are not known. The CDR3 runs from the conserved cysteine through the conserved F or W. D genes are given only for firm matches. Where a row states a size, it is once, few, many or the class of an expanded clone; other rows omit it.

v_gene,abundance,j_gene,d_gene,CDR3aa,CDR3nt
TRBV4-2,few,TRBJ1-1,NA,CASSQARAGGGTEAFF,TGTGCCAGCAGCCAAGCCCGGGCTGGGGGTGGCACTGAAGCTTTCTTT
TRBV4-1,few,TRBJ1-6,TRBD1,CASSRTGQGHNSPLHF,TGCGCCAGCAGCCGAACGGGACAGGGGCATAATTCACCCCTCCACTTT
TRBV20-1,NA,TRBJ1-5,NA,CSARELEGHERISNQPQHF,TGCAGTGCTAGAGAACTGGAGGGACACGAGAGGATTAGCAATCAGCCCCAGCATTTT
TRBV12-3/TRBV12-4,many,TRBJ2-1,TRBD2,CASSFPTRLAGNNEQFF,TGTGCCAGCAGTTTTCCCACGAGACTAGCGGGAAACAATGAGCAGTTCTTC
TRBV20-1,few,TRBJ1-1,NA,CSARVVEAFF,TGCAGTGCTAGGGTAGTGGAGGCTTTCTTT
TRBV27,few,TRBJ1-1,NA,CASSLSPGTEAFF,TGTGCCAGCAGTTTAAGCCCCGGGACAGAAGCTTTCTTT
TRBV27,NA,TRBJ2-7,TRBD2,CASSVSSGTSGYEQYF,TGTGCCAGCAGTGTCTCTTCCGGGACTAGCGGGTACGAGCAGTACTTC
TRBV27,once,TRBJ1-2,TRBD1,CASSRQGIYGYTF,TGTGCCAGCAGTAGACAGGGGATCTATGGCTACACCTTC
TRBV20-1,few,TRBJ2-3,NA,CSARAGRSRDTQYF,TGCAGTGCTAGAGCGGGGCGGAGCCGGGATACGCAGTATTTT
TRBV20-1,few,TRBJ1-5,NA,CSASAGVYSNQPQHF,TGCAGTGCTAGCGCGGGGGTGTATAGCAATCAGCCCCAGCATTTT
TRBV24-1,NA,TRBJ1-2,NA,CATSDFSNGNYGYTF,TGTGCCACCAGTGATTTTAGTAACGGCAACTATGGCTACACCTTC
TRBV20-1,NA,TRBJ2-2,NA,CSARGTQNTGELFF,TGCAGTGCTAGGGGGACGCAGAACACCGGGGAGCTGTTTTTT
TRBV29-1,NA,TRBJ1-5,NA,CSVGNGTPYSNQPQHF,TGCAGCGTTGGAAACGGGACACCTTATAGCAATCAGCCCCAGCATTTT
TRBV4-1,few,TRBJ1-6,TRBD1,CASHPGTDNSPLHF,TGCGCCAGCCACCCCGGGACAGATAATTCACCCCTCCACTTT
TRBV24-1,many,TRBJ2-1,NA,CATSDPRQAARIDEQFF,TGTGCCACCAGTGATCCCAGGCAGGCCGCACGTATAGATGAGCAGTTCTTC
TRBV4-2,few,TRBJ1-5,NA,CASSQVAGSNQPQHF,TGTGCCAGCAGCCAAGTAGCGGGTAGCAATCAGCCCCAGCATTTT
TRBV6-1,few,TRBJ1-2,TRBD1,CASRGQGARNYGYTF,TGTGCCAGCAGGGGACAGGGGGCGCGGAACTATGGCTACACCTTC
TRBV7-6,few,TRBJ2-5,NA,CASSLGPGPRETQYF,TGTGCCAGCAGCTTAGGTCCCGGGCCTAGGGAGACCCAGTACTTC
TRBV29-1,NA,TRBJ2-1,NA,CSVDATGNEQFF,TGCAGCGTTGACGCGACCGGGAATGAGCAGTTCTTC
TRBV19,few,TRBJ2-7,NA,CASSSTWGFEYEQYF,TGTGCCAGTAGTTCGACGTGGGGGTTTGAGTACGAGCAGTACTTC
TRBV28,NA,TRBJ2-7,TRBD2,CASSSASGSSYEQYF,TGTGCCAGCAGTTCCGCTAGCGGGAGCTCCTACGAGCAGTACTTC
TRBV29-1,few,TRBJ1-1,TRBD1,CSGAGTGATEAFF,TGCAGCGGGGCCGGGACAGGGGCAACTGAAGCTTTCTTT
TRBV5-1,few,TRBJ2-1,NA,CASSLALNQEQFF,TGCGCCAGCAGCTTGGCCCTTAACCAGGAGCAGTTCTTC
TRBV5-1,few,TRBJ1-5,NA,CASTKDGASNQPQHF,TGCGCCAGCACCAAGGATGGGGCCAGCAATCAGCCCCAGCATTTT
TRBV7-8,NA,TRBJ2-7,TRBD2,CASSLARFGLGHEQYF,TGTGCCAGCAGCTTAGCGAGGTTTGGACTAGGCCACGAGCAGTACTTC
TRBV11-2,many,TRBJ2-3,TRBD2,CASSQGLARKDTQYF,TGTGCCAGCAGCCAGGGACTAGCAAGGAAAGATACGCAGTATTTT
TRBV15,few,TRBJ1-1,NA,CATSRGGGGDTEAFF,TGTGCCACCAGCAGAGGTGGGGGGGGGGACACTGAAGCTTTCTTT
TRBV5-1,NA,TRBJ2-3,TRBD2,CASNDGGARSTQYF,TGCGCCAGCAATGACGGGGGGGCACGGAGCACGCAGTATTTT
TRBV7-2,NA,TRBJ2-5,NA,CASSFQRGARETQYF,TGTGCCAGCAGCTTCCAACGGGGGGCCAGGGAGACCCAGTACTTC
TRBV12-3/TRBV12-4,many,TRBJ1-2,TRBD1,CASSLAGTGPSLTF,TGTGCCAGCAGTTTAGCCGGGACAGGGCCGAGTCTTACCTTC
TRBV9,NA,TRBJ2-7,NA,CASSVGVDELSYEQYF,TGTGCCAGCAGCGTAGGAGTTGATGAACTCTCCTACGAGCAGTACTTC
TRBV12-3/TRBV12-4,few,TRBJ2-1,TRBD2,CASSWTSGALNEQFF,TGTGCCAGCAGTTGGACTAGCGGGGCCTTAAATGAGCAGTTCTTC
TRBV7-3,NA,TRBJ1-1,TRBD1,CASSRDRGPNTEAFF,TGTGCCAGCAGCCGGGACAGGGGGCCGAACACTGAAGCTTTCTTT
TRBV11-2,NA,TRBJ2-7,NA,CASSSNGRPYEQYF,TGTGCCAGCAGCTCTAACGGGAGACCGTACGAGCAGTACTTC
TRBV18,NA,TRBJ2-7,NA,CASSRGPESYEQYF,TGTGCCAGCTCACGGGGCCCCGAATCCTACGAGCAGTACTTC
TRBV25-1,NA,TRBJ2-7,NA,CASSNAGTYEQYF,TGTGCCAGCAGCAACGCGGGGACCTACGAGCAGTACTTC